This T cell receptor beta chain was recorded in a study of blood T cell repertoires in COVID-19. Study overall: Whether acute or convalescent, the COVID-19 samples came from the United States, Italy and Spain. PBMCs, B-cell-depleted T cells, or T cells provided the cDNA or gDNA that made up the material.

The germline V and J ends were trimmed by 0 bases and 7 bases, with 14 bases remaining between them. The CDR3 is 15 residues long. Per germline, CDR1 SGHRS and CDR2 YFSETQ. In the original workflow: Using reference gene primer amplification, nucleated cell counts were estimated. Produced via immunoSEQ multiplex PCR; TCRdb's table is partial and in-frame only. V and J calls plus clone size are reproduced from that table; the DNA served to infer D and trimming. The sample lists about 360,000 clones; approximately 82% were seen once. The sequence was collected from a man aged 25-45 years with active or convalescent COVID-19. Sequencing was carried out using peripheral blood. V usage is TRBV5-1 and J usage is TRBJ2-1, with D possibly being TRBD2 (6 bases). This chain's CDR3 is CASSLGRGGVNEQFF. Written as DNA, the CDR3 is TGCGCCAGCAGCTTGGGGAGGGGAGGTGTTAATGAGCAGTTCTTC.